Included here is one TCR beta chain sequence, with context. The antigen remains unidentified. Tregs were sorted as CD4+CD25+CD127-/low cells. Study-wide points: The TCR gene usage of tumor memory CD4+ T cells clustered together with blood and lymph node memory CD4+ cells and with lymph node naive CD4+ cells.

TCRdb recomputed calls from the 5' RACE reads with MiXCR, one row per CDR3 protein. The top ten clones hold around 4.5% of a sample with 40,000 to 55,000 distinct CDR3 sequences, 22% of them seen once. The CDR3 extends over 17 amino acids. Trimming removed 4 bases from V and 0 bases from J; junction bases left unmatched: 8. CDR1 is LGHNA and CDR2 is YNFKEQ in the germline V gene. The chain couples TRBV4-2 to TRBJ2-1; the match to TRBD2 covers 8 bases. Material for sequencing was Tregs sorted from a lymph node. The receptor was derived from a female donor with breast cancer. The CDR3 DNA reads TGTGCCAGCAGCCCATTAATAGCGGGGAGCTCCTACAATGAGCAGTTCTTC. It codes for CASSPLIAGSSYNEQFF.